This TCR beta chain was recorded in a study of cytomegalovirus exposure and HLA in healthy donors. Across the whole study: Falling in the Caucasian-associated ancestry cluster were about 80% of about 400 genotyped donors.

V dropped 0 bases and J dropped 3; count of bases not matched to a gene: 12. Germline assignment: CDR1 SGHTA and CDR2 FQGNSA. CDR3 length: 18 amino acids. PCR used 60 Vbeta primers and 13 Jbeta primers. Sequenced by immunoSEQ multiplex PCR; TCRdb stores in-frame clones only, minus some. The data show approximately 160,000 clones, roughly 80% seen once. The clonotype comes from a human donor in good health. The sequencing input was PBMCs. The chain combines TRBV7-2 with TRBJ2-3; TRBD1 aligns across 7 bases. The CDR3 nucleotides read TGTGCCAGCAGCTTAGCGGGGACAGCATCTCGTGTGACAGATACGCAGTATTTT. Its translation: CASSLAGTASRVTDTQYF.